A selection of T cell receptor beta chains follows, all from one sample in a study of Ad26.COV2.S vaccination and SARS-CoV-2 variants. Sequencing used immunoSEQ multiplex PCR; TCRdb keeps in-frame clones, though not all of them. The table lists approximately 280,000 clones, about 87% of them singletons, with approximately 3.3% in the top ten. This specimen consisted of peripheral blood, obtained in a trial of Ad26.COV2.S vaccine versus placebo. The receptors here all came from a person between 18 and 65 years old who received the Ad26.COV2.S COVID-19 vaccine or a placebo. Each CDR3 is given with its conserved first and last residue. Each record gives: CDR3 DNA, CDR3 protein, J gene, clone size, V gene, D gene. The D gene is left open where the match is weak. Rows give clone size only sometimes, using once, few, many, or a class for an expanded clone.

cdr3_nt: TGTGCCAGTGCCGGGACAGTTAATTCACCCCTCCACTTT; cdr3_aa: CASAGTVNSPLHF; j_call: TRBJ1-6; clone_size: NA; v_call: TRBV19; d_call: TRBD1
cdr3_nt: TGCGCCAGCAGCTTGGTAGTCCGGACCGGGGAGCTGTTTTTT; cdr3_aa: CASSLVVRTGELFF; j_call: TRBJ2-2; clone_size: NA; v_call: TRBV5-1; d_call: NA
cdr3_nt: TGTGCCTGGAGTGTACGGCAGGGTGGGTCTGAAGCTTTCTTT; cdr3_aa: CAWSVRQGGSEAFF; j_call: TRBJ1-1; clone_size: NA; v_call: TRBV30; d_call: NA
cdr3_nt: TGTGCCAGCAGCCCGGGACAGCATAGCAATCAGCCCCAGCATTTT; cdr3_aa: CASSPGQHSNQPQHF; j_call: TRBJ1-5; clone_size: NA; v_call: TRBV27; d_call: TRBD1
cdr3_nt: TGTGCCAGCACCCAAGGGTCAACTCAGGGCATTCAGTACTTC; cdr3_aa: CASTQGSTQGIQYF; j_call: TRBJ2-4; clone_size: NA; v_call: TRBV3-1/TRBV3-2; d_call: NA
cdr3_nt: TGTGCCAGCAGCTTGGCGGGCCTCTACAATGAGCAGTTCTTC; cdr3_aa: CASSLAGLYNEQFF; j_call: TRBJ2-1; clone_size: NA; v_call: TRBV11-1; d_call: NA
cdr3_nt: TGTGCCAGCAGTGTGCCCAGGGGGGTGGATGAGCAGTTCTTC; cdr3_aa: CASSVPRGVDEQFF; j_call: TRBJ2-1; clone_size: NA; v_call: TRBV2; d_call: NA
cdr3_nt: TGTGCCAGCAGCGAAGCTTTAGGGGGCAGACAGCCCCAGCATTTT; cdr3_aa: CASSEALGGRQPQHF; j_call: TRBJ1-5; clone_size: NA; v_call: TRBV28; d_call: TRBD1
cdr3_nt: TGTGCCAGCAGCTTAGGAACAGGTGGGTTGGCTCAGCCCCAGCATTTT; cdr3_aa: CASSLGTGGLAQPQHF; j_call: TRBJ1-5; clone_size: once; v_call: TRBV7-2; d_call: NA
cdr3_nt: TGTGCCAGCAGTTCGGGACAGGGGGCATATGGCTACACCTTC; cdr3_aa: CASSSGQGAYGYTF; j_call: TRBJ1-2; clone_size: few; v_call: TRBV28; d_call: TRBD1
cdr3_nt: TGCAGTGCTAGACCAGCCACTGAAGCTTTCTTT; cdr3_aa: CSARPATEAFF; j_call: TRBJ1-1; clone_size: NA; v_call: TRBV20-1; d_call: NA
cdr3_nt: TGTGCCAGCAGCTTAGCGATGGGACTGATAGGGTTGGGGCAGTTCTTC; cdr3_aa: CASSLAMGLIGLGQFF; j_call: TRBJ2-1; clone_size: NA; v_call: TRBV7-9; d_call: NA
cdr3_nt: TGTGCCAGCAGCCACACCGTCGGGGAAAAATATTTT; cdr3_aa: CASSHTVGEKYF; j_call: TRBJ1-3; clone_size: NA; v_call: TRBV5-4; d_call: NA
cdr3_nt: TGTGCCAGCAGGTCGACGGACAGGGAGTACGAGCAGTACTTC; cdr3_aa: CASRSTDREYEQYF; j_call: TRBJ2-7; clone_size: few; v_call: TRBV6-1; d_call: TRBD1
cdr3_nt: TGTGCCAGCAGATGGGACAGGGCGAACACTGAAGCTTTCTTT; cdr3_aa: CASRWDRANTEAFF; j_call: TRBJ1-1; clone_size: NA; v_call: TRBV2; d_call: TRBD1
cdr3_nt: TGTGCTAGTGGTTTGCCCCAGGGCCTTATCACAGATACGCAGTATTTT; cdr3_aa: CASGLPQGLITDTQYF; j_call: TRBJ2-3; clone_size: few; v_call: TRBV12-5; d_call: NA
cdr3_nt: TGCAGCGTTGAAAGGACCGGGACCTACAATGAGCAGTTCTTC; cdr3_aa: CSVERTGTYNEQFF; j_call: TRBJ2-1; clone_size: NA; v_call: TRBV29-1; d_call: NA
cdr3_nt: TGTGCCAGCAGTTACTCGAGGAATACCGGGAGCTCCTACGAGCAGTACTTC; cdr3_aa: CASSYSRNTGSSYEQYF; j_call: TRBJ2-7; clone_size: NA; v_call: TRBV6-2/TRBV6-3; d_call: NA
cdr3_nt: TGTGCCAGCAGCGTAAACGGCCGGACCTACGAGCAGTACTTC; cdr3_aa: CASSVNGRTYEQYF; j_call: TRBJ2-7; clone_size: NA; v_call: TRBV9; d_call: NA
cdr3_nt: TGCGCCAGCAGCTTCGGACAGGTCAATCAGCCCCAGCATTTT; cdr3_aa: CASSFGQVNQPQHF; j_call: TRBJ1-5; clone_size: NA; v_call: TRBV4-1; d_call: TRBD1
cdr3_nt: TGTGCCAGCAGCGTAGGGGGTGGAGACAGCTCCTACGAGCAGTACTTC; cdr3_aa: CASSVGGGDSSYEQYF; j_call: TRBJ2-7; clone_size: NA; v_call: TRBV9; d_call: NA
cdr3_nt: TGTGCCAGCAGCTTAGTACCCACGAGCTCCTACAATGAGCAGTTCTTC; cdr3_aa: CASSLVPTSSYNEQFF; j_call: TRBJ2-1; clone_size: NA; v_call: TRBV7-6; d_call: NA
cdr3_nt: TGTGCCAGCATGGCGGGGGGAGATACGCAGTATTTT; cdr3_aa: CASMAGGDTQYF; j_call: TRBJ2-3; clone_size: NA; v_call: TRBV2; d_call: TRBD2
cdr3_nt: TGTGCCAGCAGCTTAGCTACAGGGCGTGGAGGCTACACCTTC; cdr3_aa: CASSLATGRGGYTF; j_call: TRBJ1-2; clone_size: NA; v_call: TRBV7-2; d_call: NA
cdr3_nt: TGTGCCAGTAGTACCCCCGGGACCGCGAACACTGAAGCTTTCTTT; cdr3_aa: CASSTPGTANTEAFF; j_call: TRBJ1-1; clone_size: few; v_call: TRBV19; d_call: NA
cdr3_nt: TGTGCCAGCAGCACCCGTCTAGTAGCCCCTGGGACTAGCGGGTTGTGGACCCAGTACTTC; cdr3_aa: CASSTRLVAPGTSGLWTQYF; j_call: TRBJ2-5; clone_size: NA; v_call: TRBV7-6; d_call: TRBD2
cdr3_nt: TGTGCCAGCTCACCCGGACAGATTAATGGCTACACCTTC; cdr3_aa: CASSPGQINGYTF; j_call: TRBJ1-2; clone_size: NA; v_call: TRBV18; d_call: NA
cdr3_nt: TGTGCCAGCAGCTTTCCCCCCTCCTACGAGCAGTACTTC; cdr3_aa: CASSFPPSYEQYF; j_call: TRBJ2-7; clone_size: NA; v_call: TRBV28; d_call: NA
cdr3_nt: TGTGCTAGTGGTTTGTGGCCATCGGGCAGCTATGGCTACACCTTC; cdr3_aa: CASGLWPSGSYGYTF; j_call: TRBJ1-2; clone_size: NA; v_call: TRBV12-5; d_call: NA
cdr3_nt: TGTGCCAGCTTTGCGCCGGGACAGGGGGCGCGAGGTACGCAGTATTTT; cdr3_aa: CASFAPGQGARGTQYF; j_call: TRBJ2-3; clone_size: NA; v_call: TRBV28; d_call: TRBD1
cdr3_nt: TGCGCCAGCAGCTTGCAGCCCCAGGACGTGAACACTGAAGCTTTCTTT; cdr3_aa: CASSLQPQDVNTEAFF; j_call: TRBJ1-1; clone_size: NA; v_call: TRBV5-1; d_call: NA
cdr3_nt: TGTGCCAGCAGTTTAGACAGGGATGAAAAACTGTTTTTT; cdr3_aa: CASSLDRDEKLFF; j_call: TRBJ1-4; clone_size: NA; v_call: TRBV6-5; d_call: TRBD1
cdr3_nt: TGTGCCAGCAGCGTTGCGGGGGACCCGACCTACAATGAGCAGTTCTTC; cdr3_aa: CASSVAGDPTYNEQFF; j_call: TRBJ2-1; clone_size: NA; v_call: TRBV7-3; d_call: TRBD2
cdr3_nt: TGTGCCAGCAGCCCTTCCCGGCACCCCTACGAGCAGTACTTC; cdr3_aa: CASSPSRHPYEQYF; j_call: TRBJ2-7; clone_size: NA; v_call: TRBV11-1; d_call: NA
cdr3_nt: TGCGCCAGCAGCTTGGAAGCAGACCTCACTGAAGCTTTCTTT; cdr3_aa: CASSLEADLTEAFF; j_call: TRBJ1-1; clone_size: NA; v_call: TRBV5-1; d_call: NA
cdr3_nt: TGTGCCAGCAGCGCCGGGACAGGGCTGGGGAATGAGCAGTTCTTC; cdr3_aa: CASSAGTGLGNEQFF; j_call: TRBJ2-1; clone_size: once; v_call: TRBV6-5; d_call: TRBD1
cdr3_nt: TGTGCCAGCAGTTTTCGGATAGCGGGAGGAGCCGGGGAGCTGTTTTTT; cdr3_aa: CASSFRIAGGAGELFF; j_call: TRBJ2-2; clone_size: NA; v_call: TRBV6-5; d_call: TRBD2
cdr3_nt: TGTGCCAGCTCATGGCTAAGCGGGTTATACAATGAGCAGTTCTTC; cdr3_aa: CASSWLSGLYNEQFF; j_call: TRBJ2-1; clone_size: NA; v_call: TRBV18; d_call: NA
cdr3_nt: TGTGCCAGCAACCCCTACCCAGAGAACACTGAAGCTTTCTTT; cdr3_aa: CASNPYPENTEAFF; j_call: TRBJ1-1; clone_size: NA; v_call: TRBV28; d_call: NA
cdr3_nt: TGTGCCAGCAGTTTAGGGACAGGGGGCGAGTTGGGCAATCAGCCCCAGCATTTT; cdr3_aa: CASSLGTGGELGNQPQHF; j_call: TRBJ1-5; clone_size: NA; v_call: TRBV28; d_call: TRBD1
cdr3_nt: TGTGCCAGCAGGAACAGGGGGCTTGTTGTGAATGAGCAGTTCTTC; cdr3_aa: CASRNRGLVVNEQFF; j_call: TRBJ2-1; clone_size: NA; v_call: TRBV6-5; d_call: TRBD1
cdr3_nt: TGCGCCAGCAGCCAAGATGGAGACACCGGGGAGCTGTTTTTT; cdr3_aa: CASSQDGDTGELFF; j_call: TRBJ2-2; clone_size: NA; v_call: TRBV4-3; d_call: NA
cdr3_nt: TGTGCCAGCAGCTTGTGGACGGGGAATGAGCAGTTCTTC; cdr3_aa: CASSLWTGNEQFF; j_call: TRBJ2-1; clone_size: NA; v_call: TRBV5-4; d_call: NA
cdr3_nt: TGTGCCAGCAGTTCCCCCGCTCAGGGGGCGCCAGGCTACACCTTC; cdr3_aa: CASSSPAQGAPGYTF; j_call: TRBJ1-2; clone_size: NA; v_call: TRBV28; d_call: TRBD1
cdr3_nt: TGTGCCAGCAGTTCGCAGGGTTTTGGTGAGCAGTTCTTC; cdr3_aa: CASSSQGFGEQFF; j_call: TRBJ2-1; clone_size: NA; v_call: TRBV6-2/TRBV6-3; d_call: NA
cdr3_nt: TGTGCCAGCAGACGGGTAGGAGCCCAAGAGACCCAGTACTTC; cdr3_aa: CASRRVGAQETQYF; j_call: TRBJ2-5; clone_size: once; v_call: TRBV6-5; d_call: NA
cdr3_nt: TGTGCCAGCAGTCCTTACAGGGGGGAAGCTTTCTTT; cdr3_aa: CASSPYRGEAFF; j_call: TRBJ1-1; clone_size: NA; v_call: TRBV27; d_call: TRBD1
cdr3_nt: TGCGCCAGCAGTGTAGCGGGAGGGGCAGATACGCAGTATTTT; cdr3_aa: CASSVAGGADTQYF; j_call: TRBJ2-3; clone_size: NA; v_call: TRBV10-2; d_call: TRBD2
cdr3_nt: TGTGCCAGCAACCTTATGGGACAGGGGGCCTGGGTCGATGAAAAACTGTTTTTT; cdr3_aa: CASNLMGQGAWVDEKLFF; j_call: TRBJ1-4; clone_size: NA; v_call: TRBV2; d_call: TRBD1
cdr3_nt: TGTGCCAGCAGCGCGGGACTAGCGGGGGGCGGGCAGGATACGCAGTATTTT; cdr3_aa: CASSAGLAGGGQDTQYF; j_call: TRBJ2-3; clone_size: once; v_call: TRBV7-6; d_call: TRBD2
cdr3_nt: TGTGCCAGCAGCTTAGGGTGGAGGGTCGGCAATCAGCCCCAGCATTTT; cdr3_aa: CASSLGWRVGNQPQHF; j_call: TRBJ1-5; clone_size: few; v_call: TRBV7-9; d_call: NA
cdr3_nt: TGTGCCAGCTCTACAGGGGGGGGGAACACTGAAGCTTTCTTT; cdr3_aa: CASSTGGGNTEAFF; j_call: TRBJ1-1; clone_size: NA; v_call: TRBV28; d_call: TRBD1
cdr3_nt: TGTGCCAGCAGTTTGGCCGGGACGCCGACCTATGGCTACACCTTC; cdr3_aa: CASSLAGTPTYGYTF; j_call: TRBJ1-2; clone_size: NA; v_call: TRBV27; d_call: NA
cdr3_nt: TGTGCCAGCAGGGATGGGGGCGCGGGTAGAAACACCATATATTTT; cdr3_aa: CASRDGGAGRNTIYF; j_call: TRBJ1-3; clone_size: NA; v_call: TRBV6-5; d_call: NA
cdr3_nt: TGCAGCGCCATACCAGGGTTCACTGAAGCTTTCTTT; cdr3_aa: CSAIPGFTEAFF; j_call: TRBJ1-1; clone_size: once; v_call: TRBV29-1; d_call: NA
cdr3_nt: TGCGCCAGCAGCCAAGGTGAGGGAAGGGGCACTGAAGCTTTCTTT; cdr3_aa: CASSQGEGRGTEAFF; j_call: TRBJ1-1; clone_size: once; v_call: TRBV4-3; d_call: NA
cdr3_nt: TGTGCCAGCAGCCTTCGACAGCACAATCAGCCCCAGCATTTT; cdr3_aa: CASSLRQHNQPQHF; j_call: TRBJ1-5; clone_size: NA; v_call: TRBV21-1; d_call: NA
cdr3_nt: TGTGCCAGCAGGGCGACAGGGGGCACTGAAGCTTTCTTT; cdr3_aa: CASRATGGTEAFF; j_call: TRBJ1-1; clone_size: NA; v_call: TRBV2; d_call: TRBD1
cdr3_nt: TGTGCCAGCAGCCGTATCCCCGTGGGTGTCAACTATGGCTACACCTTC; cdr3_aa: CASSRIPVGVNYGYTF; j_call: TRBJ1-2; clone_size: once; v_call: TRBV5-6; d_call: NA
cdr3_nt: TGTGCCAGCAGCGCCTCACAAGGTTGGGGTGAGTTCTTC; cdr3_aa: CASSASQGWGEFF; j_call: TRBJ2-1; clone_size: NA; v_call: TRBV5-4; d_call: NA